The TCR beta chain described here comes from a study of T cells after yellow fever vaccination. Findings and limits, study-wide: Highly abundant clonotypes carried over from the bulk population could end up in FACS-sorted repertoires as contaminants. Booster samples showed a return of most primary-vaccination clones (roughly 96% CD4, 70% to 90% CD8). Just a small share of clonotypes turned up in the CD4 compartment as well as the CD8 compartment.

The CDR3 covers 15 residues. Germline V lookup: CDR1 MNHEY, CDR2 SVGEGT. V was cut by 0 bases and J by 4 bases, with 12 bases left in between. TCRdb used MiXCR to reprocess the 5' RACE reads, holding one entry per CDR3 protein. The table shows under 200,000 distinct CDR3 sequences, with 9.5% to 12% occurring only once. This clonotype was counted at least ten times. The antigen is undetermined. This chain links TRBV6-2 or TRBV6-3 with TRBJ2-5; perhaps D is TRBD1 or TRBD2 (5 bases each). The material was CD8+ T cells sorted from PBMCs, obtained 15 days after the yellow fever booster vaccination. This sequence originates from a man aged 18 to 30 who received the YFV17D yellow fever vaccine. This CDR3 reads CASSYSSGGGETQYF. The CDR3 nucleotides are TGTGCCAGCAGTTACTCGAGTGGGGGTGGAGAGACCCAGTACTTC.